This T cell receptor beta chain was retrieved from a study of blood T cell repertoires in COVID-19 (dated by TCRdb to 2020 to 2021). Regarding the complete study: Collaborator samples came from the United States, Italy and Spain and covered acute and convalescent phases of COVID-19. The material from the prospective study consisted of cDNA or gDNA derived from T cells, B-cell-depleted T cells, or PBMCs. Deeply sampled blood TCRbeta repertoires from subjects exposed to, actively infected with, or recovered from COVID-19 were included in the dataset. The repertoires were released in a freely available public database meant as a resource for research on the immune response to SARS-CoV-2. The samples were drawn from the first 160 participants of the ongoing ImmuneRACE study and from 1,254 subjects provided by 6 global collaborators. The sample metadata nearly always contained a de-identified subject ID, COVID-19 status, age in years and sex. Where available, HLA class I and class II types were obtained from metadata supplied by the sample provider rather than from assay-based typing.

One collaborating source in Seattle enrolled patients during active infection and followed them longitudinally through the course of disease. The collaborating institutions used their own protocols to collect whole blood in K2EDTA tubes. For TCRbeta analysis, collaborators shipped samples as frozen whole blood, isolated PBMCs, or DNA extracted from either of those sample types. From a lookup of the germline V gene, CDR1 and CDR2 are MNHEY and SVGEGT. Taken from cysteine to phenylalanine, the CDR3 has 15 residues. Only the CDR3 DNA stays, 45 bases, in frame from base 1. Germline trimming amounts to 5 bases on V and 0 bases on J, with 5 as the count of junction bases outside the gene matches. With respect to this clone: Its antigen is unknown. Qualities for individual bases were not recorded, and no much larger clone is one base off.

Overall study outcomes, separate from this receptor: The quantity of clinical and demographic metadata differed by source and by participant and was supplied without curation.

The immunoSEQ Assay, a bias-controlled multiplex PCR, was used to amplify TCRbeta CDR3 regions from genomic DNA. The published analysis was carried out like this. Nucleated cell counts per sample were estimated from amplification of reference gene primers within the assay. To quantify the absolute abundance of each unique TCRbeta CDR3 rearrangement, sequence reads were collapsed and filtered. For each sample, productive Simpson clonality was calculated by taking the square root of Simpson's diversity index across productive rearrangements. Entries here come from immuneACCESS through TCRdb and include only in-frame sequences with V and J called. Some clones fail to appear in such tables; in the studies checked, an unresolved V gene covers under half of the shortfall, and the cause of the remainder is unknown. That table gives V, J and clone size, and the DNA gave D and trimming. This sample lists about 180,000 clones; 70% to 90% were detected once. Roughly 20% of the sample comes from the top ten.

This sequence originates from a person in their 70s with COVID-19, enrolled during active disease. The sequenced material came from peripheral blood. Here the chain combines TRBV6-2 or TRBV6-3 and TRBJ2-3, with 7 bases aligning to TRBD2. The CDR3 protein sequence reads: CASSDTSASTDTQYF. In nucleotide form, the sequence is TGTGCCAGCAGTGATACTAGCGCGAGCACAGATACGCAGTATTTT.